Here is one TCR beta chain with its context. Generated by immunoSEQ multiplex PCR, the TCRdb table keeps only in-frame clones and is missing some. The sample includes around 300,000 clones, approximately 89% of them seen just once. The sample originates from a study of blood T cell repertoires in COVID-19. Study-level information: Nucleic acid was either cDNA or gDNA, and it came from T cells, B-cell-depleted T cells, or PBMCs.

The recovered donors of Cohort 3 showed two negative PCRs, clearance, or symptom resolution. This CDR3 spans 16 amino acids. CDR1 and CDR2 (germline): SEHNR, FQNEAQ (reference sequence). V shed 7 bases and J 4 bases; nucleotides not matched to a gene: 10. This TCR was sampled from a woman in her sixties or seventies who had recovered from COVID-19. The genes are TRBV7-9 and TRBJ1-5; the match to TRBD1 covers 10 bases. Specimen: PBMCs or T cells enriched from blood (not recorded which). For the CDR3, the DNA is TGTGCCAGCAACCGTGATGACAGGGGGCCGAATCAGCCCCAGCATTTT. Protein sequence: CASNRDDRGPNQPQHF.